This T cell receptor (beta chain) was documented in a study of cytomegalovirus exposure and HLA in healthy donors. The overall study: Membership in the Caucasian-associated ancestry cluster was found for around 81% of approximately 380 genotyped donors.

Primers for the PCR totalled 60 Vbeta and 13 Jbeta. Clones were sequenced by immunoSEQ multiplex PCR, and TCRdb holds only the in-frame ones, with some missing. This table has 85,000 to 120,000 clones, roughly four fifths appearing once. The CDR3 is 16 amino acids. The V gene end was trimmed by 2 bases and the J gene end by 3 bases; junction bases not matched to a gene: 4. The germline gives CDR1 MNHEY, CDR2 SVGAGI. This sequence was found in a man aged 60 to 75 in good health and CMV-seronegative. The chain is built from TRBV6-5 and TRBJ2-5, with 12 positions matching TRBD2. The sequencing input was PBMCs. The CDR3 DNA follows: TGTGCCAGCAGTTACGGGACTAGCGGGTCAAAAGAGACCCAGTACTTC. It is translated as CASSYGTSGSKETQYF.